This is a list of T cell receptor beta chains from one sample in a study of blood T cell repertoires in COVID-19. This table comes from immunoSEQ multiplex PCR, and its TCRdb copy is limited to in-frame clones, with some not included. The table has tens of thousands of clones, 70% to 80% seen once; the top ten hold roughly 17%. Specimen: peripheral blood. These receptors all come from a human donor in a cohort sampled during active COVID-19. Both conserved end residues are part of each CDR3. The D gene is left open where the match is weak. Size tells how often a clone was seen (once, few, many) or the class of an expanded clone, and some rows leave it out.

j_gene: TRBJ2-6; d_gene: NA; abundance: once; v_gene: TRBV14; CDR3aa: CASSQDFGQGVIRSGANVLTF; CDR3nt: TGTGCCAGCAGCCAAGACTTCGGCCAGGGTGTCATCCGCTCTGGGGCCAACGTCCTGACTTTC
j_gene: TRBJ1-2; d_gene: TRBD1; abundance: NA; v_gene: TRBV7-2; CDR3aa: CASSFSPTGTGDGYTF; CDR3nt: TGTGCCAGCAGCTTCTCCCCAACCGGGACAGGGGATGGCTACACCTTC
j_gene: TRBJ2-5; d_gene: TRBD1; abundance: NA; v_gene: TRBV5-6; CDR3aa: CASSFRTGTGGETQYF; CDR3nt: TGTGCCAGCAGCTTCCGAACCGGGACAGGGGGAGAGACCCAGTACTTC
j_gene: TRBJ2-1; d_gene: TRBD2; abundance: once; v_gene: TRBV7-6; CDR3aa: CASSLAGLAGGQDEQFF; CDR3nt: TGTGCCAGCAGCTTAGCGGGACTAGCGGGGGGGCAGGATGAGCAGTTCTTC
j_gene: TRBJ1-4; d_gene: TRBD1; abundance: NA; v_gene: TRBV30; CDR3aa: CAWSGRGNEKLFF; CDR3nt: TGTGCCTGGAGTGGCAGGGGGAATGAAAAACTGTTTTTT
j_gene: TRBJ2-5; d_gene: TRBD1; abundance: NA; v_gene: TRBV15; CDR3aa: CATSRGTGSLKETQYF; CDR3nt: TGTGCCACCAGCAGGGGGACAGGGAGTCTCAAAGAGACCCAGTACTTC
j_gene: TRBJ2-3; d_gene: NA; abundance: NA; v_gene: TRBV12-3/TRBV12-4; CDR3aa: CASSIRGDTQYF; CDR3nt: TGTGCCAGCAGCATCAGAGGAGATACGCAGTATTTT
j_gene: TRBJ1-6; d_gene: NA; abundance: NA; v_gene: TRBV10-3; CDR3aa: CAIRGSSYNSPLHF; CDR3nt: TGTGCCATCAGGGGCAGCTCCTATAATTCACCCCTCCACTTT
j_gene: TRBJ1-1; d_gene: TRBD1; abundance: NA; v_gene: TRBV11-2; CDR3aa: CASSLIRGRGRYVNTEAFF; CDR3nt: TGTGCCAGCAGCTTGATCAGGGGCAGGGGGCGATATGTGAACACTGAAGCTTTCTTT
j_gene: TRBJ1-5; d_gene: NA; abundance: NA; v_gene: TRBV27; CDR3aa: CASSPPGGYQPQHF; CDR3nt: TGTGCCAGCAGTCCCCCGGGGGGTTATCAGCCCCAGCATTTT
j_gene: TRBJ2-5; d_gene: TRBD2; abundance: NA; v_gene: TRBV25-1; CDR3aa: CASSVRLAAYQETQYF; CDR3nt: TGTGCCAGCAGTGTCAGACTAGCGGCATACCAAGAGACCCAGTACTTC
j_gene: TRBJ1-1; d_gene: NA; abundance: few; v_gene: TRBV11-3; CDR3aa: CASSSGQNTEAFF; CDR3nt: TGTGCCAGCAGCTCGGGACAGAACACTGAAGCTTTCTTT
j_gene: TRBJ2-6; d_gene: NA; abundance: NA; v_gene: TRBV2; CDR3aa: CASSDPGRTGGASGANVLTF; CDR3nt: TGTGCCAGCAGTGACCCGGGAAGGACAGGCGGGGCCTCTGGGGCCAACGTCCTGACTTTC
j_gene: TRBJ2-1; d_gene: TRBD2; abundance: NA; v_gene: TRBV6-2/TRBV6-3; CDR3aa: CASSFIGTSRANEQFF; CDR3nt: TGTGCCAGCAGTTTCATCGGGACTAGTAGGGCCAATGAGCAGTTCTTC
j_gene: TRBJ2-7; d_gene: TRBD1; abundance: NA; v_gene: TRBV7-2; CDR3aa: CASSSAGTGGTYEQYF; CDR3nt: TGTGCCAGCAGCTCCGCCGGGACAGGGGGAACCTACGAGCAGTACTTC
j_gene: TRBJ2-1; d_gene: NA; abundance: NA; v_gene: TRBV7-3; CDR3aa: CASSLMGLADNEQFF; CDR3nt: TGTGCCAGCAGCTTAATGGGCCTAGCAGACAATGAGCAGTTCTTC
j_gene: TRBJ2-1; d_gene: NA; abundance: NA; v_gene: TRBV2; CDR3aa: CASSERGNEQFF; CDR3nt: TGTGCCAGCAGTGAAAGGGGCAATGAGCAGTTCTTC
j_gene: TRBJ2-2; d_gene: TRBD2; abundance: NA; v_gene: TRBV6-1; CDR3aa: CASSELAGQGELFF; CDR3nt: TGTGCCAGCAGTGAACTAGCGGGGCAGGGGGAGCTGTTTTTT
j_gene: TRBJ2-3; d_gene: NA; abundance: NA; v_gene: TRBV10-3; CDR3aa: CAITYSGEGQYTDTQYF; CDR3nt: TGTGCCATCACTTACAGTGGCGAGGGACAATACACAGATACGCAGTATTTT
j_gene: TRBJ2-7; d_gene: TRBD2; abundance: NA; v_gene: TRBV6-1; CDR3aa: CASSEGPLAGGGYEQYF; CDR3nt: TGTGCCAGCAGTGAAGGACCCTTAGCGGGAGGGGGCTACGAGCAGTACTTC
j_gene: TRBJ2-1; d_gene: NA; abundance: few; v_gene: TRBV11-2; CDR3aa: CASSSLSSYNEQFF; CDR3nt: TGTGCCAGCAGCTCTCTGAGCTCCTACAATGAGCAGTTCTTC
j_gene: TRBJ1-3; d_gene: NA; abundance: few; v_gene: TRBV28; CDR3aa: CASIPGVANTIYF; CDR3nt: TGTGCCAGCATTCCAGGGGTTGCAAACACCATATATTTT